What follows is one T cell receptor (beta chain) and its context. At one boundary the junction diverges from the germline segment, which might be a read error. Germline V gene lookup returns CDR1 DFQATT and CDR2 SNEGSKA (reference sequence). CDR3 length: 11 amino acids. Assay used: immunoSEQ multiplex PCR; TCRdb lists only in-frame clones, some missing. The data contain approximately 270,000 clones, approximately 83% of them seen just once; the ten biggest clones take up approximately 2%. The sample comes from a study of blood T cell repertoires in COVID-19. Across the whole study: The analysed material was cDNA or gDNA that came from T cells, B-cell-depleted T cells, or PBMCs.

The sequence was collected from a woman in her 50s who had recovered from COVID-19. Sequenced material: PBMCs or T cells enriched from blood (not recorded which). V gene TRBV20-1 combines with J gene TRBJ1-4; a weak D match, TRBD1 (5 bases). The CDR3 spells CSAGEKGKLFF. The DNA of the CDR3 is TGCAGTGCTGGAGAGAAGGGGAAACTGTTTTTT.